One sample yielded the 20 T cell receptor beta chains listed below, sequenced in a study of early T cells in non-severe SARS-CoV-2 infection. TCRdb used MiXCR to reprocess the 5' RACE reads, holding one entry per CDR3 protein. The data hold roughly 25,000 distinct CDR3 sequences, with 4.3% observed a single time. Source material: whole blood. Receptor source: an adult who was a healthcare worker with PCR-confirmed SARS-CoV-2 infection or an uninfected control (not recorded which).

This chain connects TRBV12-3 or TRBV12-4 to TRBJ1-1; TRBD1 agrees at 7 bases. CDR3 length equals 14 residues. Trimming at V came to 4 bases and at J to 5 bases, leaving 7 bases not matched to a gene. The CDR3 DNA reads TGTGCCAGCAGTTCCCAGGGGGAGGATACTGAAGCTTTCTTT. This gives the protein CASSSQGEDTEAFF.

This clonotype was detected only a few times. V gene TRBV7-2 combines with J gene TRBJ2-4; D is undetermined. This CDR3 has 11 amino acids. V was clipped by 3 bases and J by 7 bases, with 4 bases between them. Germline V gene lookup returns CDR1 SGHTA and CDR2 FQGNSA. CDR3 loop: CASSLDNIQYF. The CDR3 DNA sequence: TGTGCCAGCAGCTTGGACAACATTCAGTACTTC.

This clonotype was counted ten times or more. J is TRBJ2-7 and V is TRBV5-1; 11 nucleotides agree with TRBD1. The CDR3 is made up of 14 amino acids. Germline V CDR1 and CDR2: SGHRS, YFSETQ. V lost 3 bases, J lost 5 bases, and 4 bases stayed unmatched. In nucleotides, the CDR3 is TGCGCCAGCAGCTCGGACAGGGGGCGGCACGAGCAGTACTTC. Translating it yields CASSSDRGRHEQYF.

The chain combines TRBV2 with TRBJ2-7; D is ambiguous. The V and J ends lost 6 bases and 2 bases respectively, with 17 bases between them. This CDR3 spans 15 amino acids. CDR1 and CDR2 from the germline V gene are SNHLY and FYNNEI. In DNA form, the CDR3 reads TGTGCCAGCAGACTACAGCAAACCGAAGCCTACGAGCAGTACTTC. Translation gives CASRLQQTEAYEQYF.

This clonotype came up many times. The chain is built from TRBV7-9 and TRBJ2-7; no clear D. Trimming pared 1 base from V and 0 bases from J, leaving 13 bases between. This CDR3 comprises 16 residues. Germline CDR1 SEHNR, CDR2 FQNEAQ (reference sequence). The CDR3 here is CASSLGITGASYEQYF. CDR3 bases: TGTGCCAGCAGCTTAGGAATCACCGGTGCCTCCTACGAGCAGTACTTC.

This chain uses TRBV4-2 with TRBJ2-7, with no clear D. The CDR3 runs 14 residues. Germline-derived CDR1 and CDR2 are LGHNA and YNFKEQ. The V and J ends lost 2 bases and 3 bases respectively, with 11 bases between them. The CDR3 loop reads CASSQSSISYEQYF. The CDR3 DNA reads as TGTGCCAGCAGCCAATCGTCTATTAGCTACGAGCAGTACTTC.

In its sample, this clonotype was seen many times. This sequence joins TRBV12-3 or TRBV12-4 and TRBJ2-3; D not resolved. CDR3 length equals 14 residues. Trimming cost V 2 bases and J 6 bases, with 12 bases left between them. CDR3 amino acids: CASSLSGYTDTQYF. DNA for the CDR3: TGTGCCAGCAGTTTATCGGGTTATACGGATACGCAGTATTTT.

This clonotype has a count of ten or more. The CDR3: CASSRQGSYEQYF. DNA for the CDR3: TGCGCCAGCAGCAGACAGGGATCCTACGAGCAGTACTTC. This sequence joins TRBV5-1 and TRBJ2-7, with TRBD1 matching over 7 bases. Germline loops: CDR1 SGHRS, CDR2 YFSETQ. This CDR3 is built from 13 residues. Trimming removed 4 bases from V and 1 base from J; junction bases left unmatched: 2.

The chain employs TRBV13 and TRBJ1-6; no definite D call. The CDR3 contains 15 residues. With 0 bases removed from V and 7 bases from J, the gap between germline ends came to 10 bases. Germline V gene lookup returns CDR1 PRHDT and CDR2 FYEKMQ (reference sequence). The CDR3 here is CASSLGAGLNSPLHF. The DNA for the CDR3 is TGTGCCAGCAGCTTAGGGGCGGGATTGAATTCACCCCTCCACTTT.

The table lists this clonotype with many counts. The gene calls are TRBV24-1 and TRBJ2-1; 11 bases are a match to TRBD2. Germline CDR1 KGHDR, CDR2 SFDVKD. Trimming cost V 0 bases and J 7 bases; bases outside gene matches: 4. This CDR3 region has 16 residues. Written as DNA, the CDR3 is TGTGCCACCAGTGATTTGTCCCTAGCGGGAGGAAATGAGCAGTTCTTC. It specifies CATSDLSLAGGNEQFF.

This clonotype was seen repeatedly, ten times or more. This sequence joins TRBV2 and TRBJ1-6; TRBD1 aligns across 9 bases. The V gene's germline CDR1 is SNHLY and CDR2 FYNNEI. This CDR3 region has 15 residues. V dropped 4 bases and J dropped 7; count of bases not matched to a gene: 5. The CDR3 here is CASSALGQGNSPLHF. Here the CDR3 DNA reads TGTGCCAGCAGTGCTTTGGGACAGGGAAATTCACCCCTCCACTTT.

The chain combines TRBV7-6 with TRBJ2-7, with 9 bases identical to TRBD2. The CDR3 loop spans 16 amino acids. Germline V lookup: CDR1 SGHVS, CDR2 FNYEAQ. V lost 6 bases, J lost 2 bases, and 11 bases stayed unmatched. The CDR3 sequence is CASSSLRAGGPYEQYF. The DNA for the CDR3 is TGTGCCAGCAGTTCACTCCGGGCGGGGGGGCCCTACGAGCAGTACTTC.

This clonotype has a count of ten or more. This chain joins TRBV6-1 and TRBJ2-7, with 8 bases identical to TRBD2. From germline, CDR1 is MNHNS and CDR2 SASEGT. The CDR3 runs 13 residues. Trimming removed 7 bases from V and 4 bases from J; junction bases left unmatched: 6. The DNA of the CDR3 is TGTGCCAGCACGGGAGGGAACGGATACGAGCAGTACTTC. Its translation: CASTGGNGYEQYF.

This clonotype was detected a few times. CDR3 loop: CASSSPSPDTQYF. CDR3 sequence (DNA): TGTGCCAGCAGCTCCCCATCTCCAGATACGCAGTATTTT. This chain connects TRBV7-8 to TRBJ2-3; no firm D call. Trimming shortened V by 4 bases and J by 4 bases, and 9 bases separated the two germline ends. The CDR3 consists of 13 residues. The germline V gene has CDR1 SGHVS and CDR2 FQNEAQ.

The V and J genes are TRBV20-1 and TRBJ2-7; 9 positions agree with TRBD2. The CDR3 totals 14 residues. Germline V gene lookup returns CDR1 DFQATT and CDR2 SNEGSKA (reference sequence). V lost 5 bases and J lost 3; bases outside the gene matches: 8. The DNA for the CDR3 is TGCAGTGCTGTACACCCGACTAGCGGCTACGAGCAGTACTTC. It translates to CSAVHPTSGYEQYF.

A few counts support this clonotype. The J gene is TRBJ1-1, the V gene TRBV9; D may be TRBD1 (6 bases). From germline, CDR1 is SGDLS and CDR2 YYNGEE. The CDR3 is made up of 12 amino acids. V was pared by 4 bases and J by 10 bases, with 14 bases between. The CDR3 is CASSPETGGAFF. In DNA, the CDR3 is TGTGCCAGCAGCCCAGAGACAGGAGGAGCTTTCTTT.

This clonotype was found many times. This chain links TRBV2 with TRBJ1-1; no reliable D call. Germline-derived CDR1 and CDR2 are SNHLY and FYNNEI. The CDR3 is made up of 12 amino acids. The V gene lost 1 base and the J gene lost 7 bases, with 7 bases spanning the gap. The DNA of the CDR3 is TGTGCCAGCAGTGAAGACCGATTTGAAGCTTTCTTT. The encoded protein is CASSEDRFEAFF.

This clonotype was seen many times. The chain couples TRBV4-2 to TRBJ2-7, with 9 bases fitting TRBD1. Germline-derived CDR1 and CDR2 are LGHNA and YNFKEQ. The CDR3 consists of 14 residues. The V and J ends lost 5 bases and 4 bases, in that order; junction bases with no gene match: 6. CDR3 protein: CASSSGTGWYEQYF. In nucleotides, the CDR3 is TGTGCCAGCAGCTCCGGGACAGGGTGGTACGAGCAGTACTTC.

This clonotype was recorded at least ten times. The CDR3 loop is CSGRPGQGTGTEAFF. The CDR3 nucleotides are TGCAGTGGCCGCCCAGGACAGGGGACGGGCACTGAAGCTTTCTTT. The V call is TRBV20-1, the J call TRBJ1-1; the match to TRBD1 covers 9 bases. CDR1 is DFQATT and CDR2 is SNEGSKA in the germline V gene (reference sequence). The trim removed 7 bases at V and 4 bases at J, leaving 13 bases unmatched. The CDR3 runs to 15 residues.

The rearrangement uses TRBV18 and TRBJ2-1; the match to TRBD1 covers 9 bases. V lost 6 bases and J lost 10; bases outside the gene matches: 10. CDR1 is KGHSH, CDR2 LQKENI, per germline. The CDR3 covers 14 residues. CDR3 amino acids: CASSSGQGGREQFF. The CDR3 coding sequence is TGTGCCAGCTCGTCGGGACAGGGAGGTAGGGAGCAGTTCTTC.